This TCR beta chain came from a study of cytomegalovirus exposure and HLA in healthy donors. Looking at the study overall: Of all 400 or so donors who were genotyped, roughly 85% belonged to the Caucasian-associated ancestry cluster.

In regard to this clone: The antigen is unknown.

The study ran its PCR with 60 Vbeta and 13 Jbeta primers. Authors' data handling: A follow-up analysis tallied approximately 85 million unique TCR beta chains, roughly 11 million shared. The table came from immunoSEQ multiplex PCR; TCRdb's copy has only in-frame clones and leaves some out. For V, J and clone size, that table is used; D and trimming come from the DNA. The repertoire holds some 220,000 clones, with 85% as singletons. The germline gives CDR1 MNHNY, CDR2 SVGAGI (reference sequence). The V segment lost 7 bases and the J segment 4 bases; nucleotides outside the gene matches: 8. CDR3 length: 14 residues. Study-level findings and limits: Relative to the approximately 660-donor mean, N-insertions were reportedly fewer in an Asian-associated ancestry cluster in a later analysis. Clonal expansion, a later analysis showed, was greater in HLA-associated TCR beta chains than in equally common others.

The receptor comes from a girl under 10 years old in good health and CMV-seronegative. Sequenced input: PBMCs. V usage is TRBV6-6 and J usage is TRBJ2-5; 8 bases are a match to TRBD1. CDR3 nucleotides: TGTGCCAGCACCCACTGGCAGGGGGCAGAGACCCAGTACTTC. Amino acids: CASTHWQGAETQYF.